Sequencing of this T cell receptor (beta chain) was carried out in a study of shared clonotypes between healthy human individuals. Findings and limits, study-wide: Non-shared clonotypes displayed generation probabilities falling below those of clonotypes present in all four donors. Memory subsets generally showed lower estimated richness than naive subsets. The expectation was that sequencing depth would affect clonotype sharing among donors.

In the case of this clone: Its antigen is still unknown.

Naive CD8 cells lacked CD45RO and underwent positive selection for CCR7, leaving out terminally differentiated effector memory CD45RA+ cells. Germline assignment: CDR1 SGHNT and CDR2 YYREEE (reference sequence). The CDR3 is 14 amino acids. The germline V and J ends were trimmed by 1 base and 2 bases, with 7 bases remaining between them. Execution of the assay was at deep level. The method was immunoSEQ multiplex PCR; TCRdb's version includes in-frame clones alone and lacks a portion of them. The table records roughly 2.1 million clones, approximately 94% of them present only once. The rearrangement links TRBV5-4 to TRBJ2-1, with D unresolved. Source material: naive CD8+ T cells from PBMCs. The receptor was isolated from a man younger than 35 in good health. Some clones in this sample may be carry-over from other donors' samples. CDR3 loop: CASSLRRTYNEQFF. The DNA for the CDR3 is TGTGCCAGCAGCTTGCGGCGGACCTACAATGAGCAGTTCTTC.